This T cell receptor beta chain was sequenced in a study of T cell changes during pregnancy in multiple sclerosis. V shed 7 bases and J shed 6 bases, with 13 bases lying between them. This CDR3 spans 13 amino acids. Per the germline V gene, CDR1 is LNHDA and CDR2 is SQIVND (reference sequence). Measured with immunoSEQ multiplex PCR; TCRdb has only the in-frame clones, and not every one. The sample consists of 19,000 or so clones, more than 75% of them appearing once. The TCR comes from a female donor in good health, enrolled as a control in a pregnancy study. The V call is TRBV19, the J call TRBJ1-5; tentative D call: TRBD1 (6 bases). Specimen: CD4+ T cells from peripheral blood mononuclear cells, collected in the first trimester of pregnancy. The CDR3 here is CASTGQSGQPQHF. In DNA form, the CDR3 reads TGTGCCAGTACCGGACAGTCAGGTCAGCCCCAGCATTTT.